These 17 T cell receptor beta chains share one sample of origin, sequenced in a study of blood T cell repertoires in COVID-19. The assay was immunoSEQ multiplex PCR, and TCRdb's table has in-frame clones only and misses some. The data show 300,000 to 400,000 clones, roughly 87% seen once. The sequenced material came from peripheral blood. The source is a man under 40 with COVID-19, enrolled during active disease.

V usage is TRBV2 and J usage is TRBJ1-1, with a weak D call TRBD1 (5 bases). V dropped 2 bases and J dropped 4 bases, with 23 bases sitting between them. This CDR3 is built from 18 residues. The germline CDR1 and CDR2 sequences are SNHLY and FYNNEI. The chain's CDR3 is CASSEWLTASTQGTEAFF. CDR3 nucleotides: TGTGCCAGCAGTGAATGGCTTACTGCCTCAACCCAGGGCACTGAAGCTTTCTTT.

The chain has TRBV27 and TRBJ1-4; weak D call: TRBD1 (6 bases). CDR1 MNHEY and CDR2 SMNVEV come from the germline V gene (reference sequence). Trimming took off 2 bases at V and 1 base at J, with 11 bases between the two ends. The CDR3 totals 16 residues. CDR3 DNA sequence: TGTGCCAGCAGTTTAACGGACAGAGGAACTAATGAAAAACTGTTTTTT. Encoded protein: CASSLTDRGTNEKLFF. Drawing the rest from reference TRBV27 and TRBJ1-4, the complete variable domain is EAQVTQNPRYLITVTGKKLTVTCSQNMNHEYMSWYRQDPGLGLRQIYYSMNVEVTDKGDVPEGYKVSRKEKRNFPLILESPSPNQTSLYFCASSLTDRGTNEKLFFGSGTQLSVL.

The rearrangement joins TRBV3-1 (or the pseudogene TRBV3-2) to TRBJ2-4; TRBD1 aligns across 11 bases. Germline CDR1 is LGHDT and CDR2 is YNNKEL (reference sequence). The CDR3 totals 16 residues. The junction had 7 bases not matched to a gene; V was cut back by 2 bases and J by 7 bases. CDR3 amino acids: CASSQKRGTGGNIQYF. Here the CDR3 DNA reads TGTGCCAGCAGCCAAAAAAGGGGGACAGGGGGGAACATTCAGTACTTC.

The chain carries TRBV5-5 and TRBJ1-6; D call uncertain. Germline V gene sequence: CDR1 SGHKS, CDR2 YYEKEE (reference sequence). There are 13 residues in the CDR3. The V gene lost 2 bases and the J gene lost 8 bases, with 8 bases spanning the gap. The CDR3 protein is CASSFGGYSPLHF. DNA of the CDR3: TGTGCCAGCAGCTTCGGCGGGTATTCACCCCTCCACTTT.

CDR3 sequence (DNA): TGTGCCAGCAGCTTGGGACAGCTGAACACTGAAGCTTTCTTT. Residues: CASSLGQLNTEAFF. This sequence joins TRBV7-9 and TRBJ1-1, with 7 bases matching TRBD1. The CDR3 sequence is 14 residues long. V dropped 3 bases and J dropped 0; count of bases not matched to a gene: 1. Germline V gene data show CDR1 as SEHNR and CDR2 as FQNEAQ (reference sequence).

V gene TRBV7-8 combines with J gene TRBJ1-2; 8 nucleotides line up with TRBD1. The germline gives CDR1 SGHVS, CDR2 FQNEAQ. Trimming at V came to 2 bases and at J to 4 bases, leaving 3 bases not matched to a gene. The CDR3 contains 14 residues. The chain's CDR3 is CASSLQGAGYGYTF. In DNA, the CDR3 is TGTGCCAGCAGCTTACAGGGGGCCGGCTATGGCTACACCTTC.

The chain recombines TRBV18 with TRBJ2-7, with a possible D match to TRBD1 (5 bases). Germline values: CDR1 KGHSH, CDR2 LQKENI. V was trimmed by 3 bases and J by 1 base, leaving 13 bases between them. The CDR3 is made up of 15 amino acids. The CDR3 protein is CASSPVMTASYEQYF. In nucleotides, the CDR3 is TGTGCCAGCTCACCTGTTATGACAGCTTCCTACGAGCAGTACTTC.

Only a few counts were recorded for this clone. The chain joins TRBV7-9 to TRBJ1-1, with D possibly TRBD1 on 5 matching bases. CDR1 SEHNR and CDR2 FQNEAQ come from the germline V gene (reference sequence). The CDR3 is 15 amino acids. The V end lost 1 base, the J end lost 5 bases, and 14 bases lay between the germline ends. As DNA, the CDR3 is TGTGCCAGCAGCTTAGTGGAGGGGAGTTGGACTGAAGCTTTCTTT. As protein: CASSLVEGSWTEAFF.

The chain links TRBV5-4 to TRBJ2-1; D ambiguous. This CDR3 spans 13 amino acids. CDR1 and CDR2 from the germline V gene are SGHNT and YYREEE (reference sequence). The V and J ends lost 4 bases and 5 bases respectively, with 10 bases between them. DNA of the CDR3: TGTGCCAGCAGCCTAGACTTTGACAATGAGCAGTTCTTC. Residues: CASSLDFDNEQFF.

As to this clone: Other nucleotide sequences from this sample produce the same CDR3. CDR3 DNA: TGTGCCAGCAGTTTCAGTGGAGAGACCCAGTACTTC. It codes for CASSFSGETQYF. The J gene is TRBJ2-5, the V gene TRBV12-3 or TRBV12-4; D not resolved. Trimming left V 3 bases short and J 4 bases short, with 6 bases between. The CDR3 has 12 amino acids.

The V gene is TRBV6-2 or TRBV6-3, the J gene TRBJ2-1; TRBD1 agrees at 7 bases. V trimming: 5 bases; J trimming: 5 bases; junction bases outside the gene matches: 9. The CDR3 has 15 residues. From germline, CDR1 is MNHEY and CDR2 SVGEGT. The CDR3 protein is CASSPPGQRHNEQFF. In DNA form, the CDR3 reads TGTGCCAGCAGTCCGCCGGGACAGAGACACAATGAGCAGTTCTTC.

The chain couples TRBV6-1 to TRBJ2-7, with D unclear. From germline, CDR1 is MNHNS and CDR2 SASEGT. V was shortened by 4 bases and J by 0 bases, with 16 bases between the two germline ends. This CDR3 region has 16 residues. This chain's CDR3 is CASSARQASYSYEQYF. The CDR3 bases are TGTGCCAGCAGTGCTCGTCAAGCGAGTTACTCCTACGAGCAGTACTTC.

This clone was seen a single time. The chain combines TRBV9 with TRBJ2-2, with unresolved D. V was shortened by 5 bases and J by 4 bases, with 9 bases between the two germline ends. The CDR3 extends over 13 amino acids. Germline V CDR1 and CDR2: SGDLS, YYNGEE. The CDR3: CASRSASTGELFF. CDR3 sequence (DNA): TGTGCCAGCAGGTCTGCGAGCACCGGGGAGCTGTTTTTT.

V and J are TRBV7-9 and TRBJ2-7; D possibly corresponds to TRBD2 (5 bases). The CDR3 runs 16 residues. The ends were cut back, 1 base at V and 3 bases at J, with 16 bases in the middle. Germline lookup yields CDR1 SEHNR and CDR2 FQNEAQ (reference sequence). CDR3 bases: TGTGCCAGCAGCTTAGTGAGCCGGGAAGCTAACTACGAGCAGTACTTC. The encoded protein is CASSLVSREANYEQYF.

The chain links TRBV28 to TRBJ1-2, with D perhaps TRBD1 (5 bases). Germline V gene lookup returns CDR1 MDHEN and CDR2 SYDVKM. Trimming left V 6 bases short and J 7 bases short, with 27 bases between. The CDR3 length is 17 residues. The CDR3 nucleotides are TGTGCCAGCAGCTCTTATGGGTTAGGCCCCCAGGGTTCTGGCTACACCTTC. Translating gives CASSSYGLGPQGSGYTF.

CDR3 region: CASSQGQGEAGNQPQHF. CDR3 nucleotides: TGTGCCAGCAGCCAAGGGCAGGGGGAGGCGGGCAATCAGCCCCAGCATTTT. The chain joins TRBV4-2 to TRBJ1-5; 7 nucleotides agree with TRBD1. The V gene's germline CDR1 is LGHNA and CDR2 YNFKEQ. This CDR3 has 17 amino acids. V lost 1 base to trimming and J lost 2 bases; unmatched junction nucleotides: 8.

The V call is TRBV28, the J call TRBJ2-1; 7 bases align to TRBD2. J gave up 9 bases and V 8 bases, and 19 bases lay outside the gene matches. Looked up from germline, CDR1 is MDHEN and CDR2 is SYDVKM. The CDR3 consists of 16 residues. CDR3 coding DNA: TGTGCCAGCCGCCCGGGGGGAGGCACACGGATCGGTGAGCAGTTCTTC. It yields the protein CASRPGGGTRIGEQFF.